A single sample is the source of the 28 T cell receptor beta chains below, sequenced in a study of PD-1 blockade in classical Hodgkin lymphoma. Libraries were prepared by immunoSEQ multiplex PCR; TCRdb keeps only in-frame clonotypes and omits some of them. The table has roughly 27,000 clones, more than 80% seen once. Time point denoted: newly diagnosed, previously untreated cHL patient sample. The CD4+ T cells used were purified from thawed PBMCs through magnetic negative selection. The sequenced material came from CD4+ T cells from blood. The receptor set was obtained from a human donor with classical Hodgkin lymphoma.

The chain carries TRBV18 and TRBJ1-5; TRBD1 aligns across 9 bases. V lost 5 bases to trimming and J lost 1 base; unmatched junction nucleotides: 3. CDR1 and CDR2 from the germline V gene are KGHSH and LQKENI. The CDR3 has 15 amino acids. CDR3 nucleotides: TGTGCCAGCTCAGAACAGGGGGCGAGCAATCAGCCCCAGCATTTT. Residues: CASSEQGASNQPQHF. The full variable domain, in which reference TRBV18 and TRBJ1-5 provide the parts outside the CDR3, is NAGVMQNPRHLVRRRGQEARLRCSPMKGHSHVYWYRQLPEEGLKFMVYLQKENIIDESGMPKERFSAEFPKEGPSILRIQQVVRGDSAAYFCASSEQGASNQPQHFGDGTRLSIL.

The V gene is TRBV5-1, the J gene TRBJ2-7, with D possibly matching TRBD2 (5 bases). Trimming shortened V by 0 bases and J by 6 bases, and 16 bases separated the two germline ends. CDR3 length: 15 residues. Germline V gene data show CDR1 as SGHRS and CDR2 as YFSETQ. CDR3 sequence: CASSLGVLGVSEQYF. CDR3 nucleotides: TGCGCCAGCAGCTTGGGGGTTCTGGGAGTCAGCGAGCAGTACTTC.

The chain is built from TRBV7-2 and TRBJ2-7, with 8 bases fitting TRBD2. Unmatched junction bases numbered 8, after V lost 5 bases and J lost 2 bases. Germline V CDR1 and CDR2: SGHTA, FQGNSA. CDR3 size: 15 residues. The CDR3 reads CASSPLLAVTYEQYF. CDR3 in DNA: TGTGCCAGCAGCCCGTTACTAGCGGTCACCTACGAGCAGTACTTC.

The gene calls are TRBV7-2 and TRBJ1-6; TRBD1 matches 10 bases. The CDR3 is 15 residues long. V shed 5 bases and J 7 bases; nucleotides not matched to a gene: 5. Germline V lookup: CDR1 SGHTA, CDR2 FQGNSA. The CDR3 loop reads CASSRWTGGNSPLHF. Written as DNA, the CDR3 is TGTGCCAGCAGCAGATGGACAGGGGGGAATTCACCCCTCCACTTT.

The chain combines TRBV10-3 with TRBJ1-5; the match to TRBD1 covers 10 bases. Germline V gene sequence: CDR1 ENHRY, CDR2 SYGVKD. This CDR3 contains 15 residues. V dropped 5 bases and J dropped 7; count of bases not matched to a gene: 8. CDR3: CAISRDRGSLQPQHF. The CDR3 DNA follows: TGTGCCATCAGTCGGGACAGGGGTTCGTTGCAGCCCCAGCATTTT.

This chain joins TRBV19 and TRBJ2-1, with D tentatively TRBD2 (6 bases). Germline values: CDR1 LNHDA, CDR2 SQIVND (reference sequence). The CDR3 has 15 amino acids. V shed 8 bases and J shed 10 bases, with 24 bases lying between them. In nucleotides, the CDR3 is TGTGCCAGTCGACCCGGGACTGACGACTGGAGAGAGCAGTTCTTC. Protein sequence: CASRPGTDDWREQFF.

V usage is TRBV27 and J usage is TRBJ2-3; D is undetermined. CDR3 length: 17 residues. The V end lost 4 bases, the J end lost 0 bases, and 17 bases lay between the germline ends. The germline CDR1 and CDR2 sequences are MNHEY and SMNVEV (reference sequence). The CDR3 loop reads CASSSTLGLGSTDTQYF. CDR3 DNA: TGTGCCAGCAGTTCGACGCTGGGTCTAGGTAGCACAGATACGCAGTATTTT.

The chain employs TRBV7-9 and TRBJ2-1; the match to TRBD2 covers 8 bases. V lost 5 bases to trimming and J lost 0 bases; unmatched junction nucleotides: 3. Germline values: CDR1 SEHNR, CDR2 FQNEAQ (reference sequence). The CDR3 is 15 residues long. CDR3 coding DNA: TGTGCCAGCAGCCGTAGCGGGAACTCCTACAATGAGCAGTTCTTC. Protein: CASSRSGNSYNEQFF.

J is TRBJ2-5 and V is TRBV7-5; TRBD2 is the table's D call, not checked against the DNA. TRBV7-5 is an annotated pseudogene. The CDR3 is 18 residues long. The CDR3 is CVRSLSRFAGGPEETQYF. CDR3 nucleotide sequence: TGTGTCAGAAGCTTATCGCGTTTCGCGGGAGGGCCGGAGGAGACCCAGTACTTC.

V and J are TRBV11-2 and TRBJ2-5; 7 bases line up with TRBD2. The J call may be mistaken, given a closer DNA end match to TRBJ2-7. CDR1 and CDR2 (germline): SGHAT, FQNNGV. The CDR3 is made up of 16 amino acids. The DNA for the CDR3 is TGTGCCAGCAGCTTAGATGCCAGACTAGCCTCCTACGAGCAGTACTTC. Its protein is CASSLDARLASYEQYF.

V usage is TRBV5-1 and J usage is TRBJ2-7; D uncertain. The CDR3 runs to 14 residues. The germline CDR1 and CDR2 sequences are SGHRS and YFSETQ. Trimming left V 0 bases short and J 2 bases short, with 9 bases between. CDR3 residues: CASSLAGQTYEQYF. CDR3 sequence (DNA): TGCGCCAGCAGCTTGGCCGGGCAGACCTACGAGCAGTACTTC.

This clone was seen a few times. CDR3 sequence reads: CASSPSRDSQPQHF. CDR3 nucleotide sequence: TGTGCCAGCAGTCCCAGCAGAGACAGTCAGCCCCAGCATTTT. The J gene is TRBJ1-5, the V gene TRBV28; TRBD1 might be the D (5 bases). The CDR3 totals 14 residues. CDR1 is MDHEN, CDR2 SYDVKM, per germline. The V and J ends lost 5 bases and 6 bases respectively, with 14 bases between them.

To note about this clone: The junction does not match germline at one end; this may be a read error. The chain couples TRBV7-2 to TRBJ2-5; 9 bases are a match to TRBD1. Germline-derived CDR1 and CDR2 are SGHTA and FQGNSA. The CDR3 loop spans 15 amino acids. Here the CDR3 DNA reads TGTGCCGGCAGCCCTTGGACAGGGGCTAGGGAGACCCAGTACTTC. It codes for CAGSPWTGARETQYF.

The table lists this clone with a few counts. The rearrangement uses TRBV18 and TRBJ1-1, with D perhaps TRBD1 (6 bases). The V end lost 2 bases, the J end lost 7 bases, and 14 bases lay between the germline ends. CDR1 KGHSH and CDR2 LQKENI come from the germline V gene. The length of the CDR3 is 14 residues. The DNA of the CDR3 is TGTGCCAGCTCACCATTTGAGACAGGCGTTGAAGCTTTCTTT. Residues: CASSPFETGVEAFF.

The chain couples TRBV7-3 to TRBJ1-1; no definite D call. V gave up 1 base and J gave up 3 bases, with 9 bases separating them. The CDR3 has 14 amino acids. Germline V gives CDR1 SGHTA, CDR2 FQGTGA. The CDR3, as DNA: TGTGCCAGCAGCTTAAACCGGGGAGACACTGAAGCTTTCTTT. Protein product: CASSLNRGDTEAFF.

This rearrangement joins TRBV6-6 to TRBJ1-5; D might be TRBD1 (5 bases). Germline lookup yields CDR1 MNHNY and CDR2 SVGAGI (reference sequence). Between the trimmed V and J ends, which lost 9 bases and 7 bases, there was a span of 13 bases. This CDR3 is built from 12 residues. CDR3 residues: CASNRGAQPQHF. In DNA, the CDR3 is TGTGCCAGTAACCGGGGCGCCCAGCCCCAGCATTTT.

The J gene is TRBJ1-5, the V gene TRBV28; D remains unclear. CDR3 size: 13 residues. The V end lost 8 bases, the J end lost 7 bases, and 15 bases lay between the germline ends. Germline V lookup: CDR1 MDHEN, CDR2 SYDVKM. The CDR3 region has the DNA TGTGCCAGCGTGGGCCAGACGGGGCAGCCCCAGCATTTT. It translates to CASVGQTGQPQHF.

The chain combines TRBV5-1 with TRBJ2-5, with TRBD2 matching over 12 bases. V lost 4 bases, J lost 4 bases, and 5 bases stayed unmatched. CDR1 is SGHRS, CDR2 YFSETQ, per germline. The CDR3 runs to 15 residues. This CDR3 reads CASSPLTSGRETQYF. CDR3 nucleotides: TGCGCCAGCAGCCCCCTGACTAGCGGGAGAGAGACCCAGTACTTC.

V and J are TRBV28 and TRBJ2-5; D is undetermined. CDR1 is MDHEN, CDR2 SYDVKM, per germline. This CDR3 has 13 residues. Trimming removed 6 bases at V and 5 bases at J, with 13 bases between. The CDR3 is CASRWRRGETQYF. CDR3 nucleotides: TGTGCCAGCAGATGGCGCCGTGGGGAGACCCAGTACTTC.

The chain is built from TRBV5-1 and TRBJ2-2; TRBD1 matches at 8 bases. Trimming at V came to 4 bases and at J to 3 bases, leaving 2 bases not matched to a gene. This CDR3 spans 14 amino acids. The germline CDR1 and CDR2 sequences are SGHRS and YFSETQ. The CDR3 protein is CASSRTGYTGELFF. Here the CDR3 DNA reads TGCGCCAGCAGCCGGACAGGGTACACCGGGGAGCTGTTTTTT. Looking up the rest from reference TRBV5-1 and TRBJ2-2 gives the full variable domain: KAGVTQTPRYLIKTRGQQVTLSCSPISGHRSVSWYQQTPGQGLQFLFEYFSETQRNKGNFPGRFSGRQFSNSRSEMNVSTLELGDSALYLCASSRTGYTGELFFGEGSRLTVL.

The CDR3 is CASSEIGQGRDYGYTF. The CDR3 bases are TGTGCCAGCAGTGAAATAGGGCAGGGTAGGGACTATGGCTACACCTTC. The chain couples TRBV6-1 to TRBJ1-2, with D maybe TRBD1 (5 bases). Germline V CDR1 and CDR2: MNHNS, SASEGT. Trimming removed 2 bases at V and 3 bases at J, with 16 bases between. The CDR3 covers 16 residues.

The CDR3 region has the DNA TGTGCCAGCAGCTTAGGCCTAGCGGGAGTTCCCGGGGAGCTGTTTTTT. Amino acids: CASSLGLAGVPGELFF. V gene TRBV11-2 combines with J gene TRBJ2-2; 10 bases map to TRBD2. From germline, CDR1 is SGHAT and CDR2 FQNNGV. After removal of 1 base from V and 6 bases from J, the junction contained 5 bases not matched to a gene. CDR3 size: 16 residues.

The rearrangement links TRBV6-4 to TRBJ2-3, with D tentatively TRBD2 (6 bases). V was pared by 0 bases and J by 8 bases, with 15 bases between. Germline V lookup: CDR1 MRHNA, CDR2 SNTAGT. The CDR3 is 15 residues long. The CDR3 reads CASSDSSGYRATQYF. CDR3 sequence (DNA): TGTGCCAGCAGTGACTCAAGCGGGTACCGAGCTACGCAGTATTTT.

This clone was recorded only once. CDR3 DNA: TGTGCCAGTAGTATTGGCTTTATAGCCTACGAGCAGTACTTC. This sequence encodes CASSIGFIAYEQYF. V and J are TRBV19 and TRBJ2-7; D unclear. V lost 3 bases, J lost 2 bases, and 11 bases lay in between. The length of the CDR3 is 14 residues. CDR1 is LNHDA and CDR2 is SQIVND in the germline V gene (reference sequence).

The gene calls are TRBV28 and TRBJ1-2, with TRBD1 matching 8 bases. Germline CDR1 is MDHEN and CDR2 is SYDVKM. Unmatched junction bases numbered 9, after V lost 6 bases and J lost 3 bases. The CDR3 spans 15 residues. CDR3 sequence reads: CASSSTGQGYYGYTF. DNA for the CDR3: TGTGCCAGCAGCAGTACCGGACAGGGTTACTATGGCTACACCTTC.

The gene calls are TRBV5-1 and TRBJ1-1, with D perhaps matching TRBD1 (5 bases). The CDR3 has 15 residues. Germline lookup yields CDR1 SGHRS and CDR2 YFSETQ. V was shortened by 0 bases and J by 6 bases, with 15 bases between the two germline ends. The CDR3, as DNA: TGCGCCAGCAGCTTGGCCGTGGGGACGGTCCCTGAAGCTTTCTTT. Translated, it gives CASSLAVGTVPEAFF.

The chain employs TRBV5-1 and TRBJ1-1; 8 bases map to TRBD1. The ends lost 5 bases at V and 3 bases at J; junction bases unmatched: 9. CDR3 length: 15 amino acids. The germline V gene encodes CDR1 SGHRS and CDR2 YFSETQ. The CDR3 region has the DNA TGCGCCAGCAGTGAGATGACAGGGGTGGACACTGAAGCTTTCTTT. This encodes CASSEMTGVDTEAFF.

The rearrangement links TRBV28 to TRBJ2-1, with 7 bases lining up with TRBD2. The CDR3 covers 16 residues. Germline-derived CDR1 and CDR2 are MDHEN and SYDVKM. Trimming took 4 bases from V and 3 from J; bases not matched to a gene: 9. The chain's CDR3 is CASSSSSGGYYNEQFF. In DNA form, the CDR3 reads TGTGCCAGCAGTTCCTCCTCGGGAGGATACTACAATGAGCAGTTCTTC.